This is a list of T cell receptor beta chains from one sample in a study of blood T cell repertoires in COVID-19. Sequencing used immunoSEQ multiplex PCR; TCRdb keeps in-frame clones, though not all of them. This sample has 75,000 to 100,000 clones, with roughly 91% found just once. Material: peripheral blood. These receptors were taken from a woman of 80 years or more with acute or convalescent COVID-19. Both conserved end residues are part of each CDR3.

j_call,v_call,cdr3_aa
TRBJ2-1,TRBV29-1,CSPPAGVSYNEQFF
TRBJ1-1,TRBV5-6,CASMGDISRGAFF
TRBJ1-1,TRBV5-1,CASSLGGALTNTEAFF
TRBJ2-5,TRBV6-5,CASRTLVKETQYF
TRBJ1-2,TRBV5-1,CASSLDLANYGYTF
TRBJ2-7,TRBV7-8,CASSQWTGTYEQYF
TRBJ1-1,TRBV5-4,CASSLAGAQNTEAFF
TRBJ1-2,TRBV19,CASSTVSSGSNGYTF
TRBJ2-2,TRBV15,CATSRDRAGSGELFF
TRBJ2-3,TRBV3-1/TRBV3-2,CASSSEGLTDTQYF
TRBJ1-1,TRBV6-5,CAGSDRSTEAFF
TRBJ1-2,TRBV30,CAWSVQGRRYYGYTF
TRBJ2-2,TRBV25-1,CASRDSSGGATGELFF
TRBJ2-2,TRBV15,CATRERASTGELFF
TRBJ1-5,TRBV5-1,CASSLGTGGGNQPQHF
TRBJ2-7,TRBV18,CASSPLRSSYEQYF
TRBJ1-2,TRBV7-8,CASSFQGIQNYGYTF
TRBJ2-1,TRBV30,CAWTHLSGRRGGEQFF
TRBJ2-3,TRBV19,CASSINFRGGRADTQYF
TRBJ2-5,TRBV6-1,CASSRTTQETQYF
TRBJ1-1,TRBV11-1,CASSRTQGKGTEAFF
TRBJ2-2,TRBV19,CASSIIGQTNTGELFF
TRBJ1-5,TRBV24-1,CATSPGGVDQPQHF
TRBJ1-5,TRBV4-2,CASSQGTGHNQPQHF
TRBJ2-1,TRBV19,CASRTSGINEQFF
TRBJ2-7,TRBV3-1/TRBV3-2,CASSQGTGAYYEQYF
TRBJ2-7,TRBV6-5,CASSQGTGYEQYF
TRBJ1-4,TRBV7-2,CASSSLVDPNEKLFF
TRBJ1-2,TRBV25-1,CASSESGYGYTF
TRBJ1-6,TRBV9,CASSQTGGDNSPLHF
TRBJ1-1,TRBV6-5,CASSMQGSRITEAFF
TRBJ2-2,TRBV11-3,CASSRGTSGSGELFF
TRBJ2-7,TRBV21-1,CASSKSRGRTRYEQYF
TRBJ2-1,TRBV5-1,CASRPSTGDEQFF
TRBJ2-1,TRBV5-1,CASSLGQGYNEQFF
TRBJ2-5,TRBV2,CASSRDSGQETQYF
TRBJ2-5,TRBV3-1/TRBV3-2,CASSQDRGGQETQYF
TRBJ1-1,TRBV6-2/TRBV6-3,CASSDRDRENTEAFF
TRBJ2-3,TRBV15,CATSGTGTGGFTDTQYF
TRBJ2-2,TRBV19,CASSPAGLAGGRATGELFF
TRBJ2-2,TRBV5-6,CASSLGQVNTGELFF
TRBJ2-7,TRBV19,CASSSLAGAPSYEQYF
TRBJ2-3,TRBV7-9,CASSFTPGDTDTQYF
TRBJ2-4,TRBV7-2,CASSSPGQGLSGAKNIQYF
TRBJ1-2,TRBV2,CASNRQASYGYTF
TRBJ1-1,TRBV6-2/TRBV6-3,CASSYRRNTEAFF
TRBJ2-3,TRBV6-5,CASRVRTSGTDTQYF
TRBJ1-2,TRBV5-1,CASSPGQGRGYTF
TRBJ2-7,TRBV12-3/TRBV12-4,CASTFLGGVKYF
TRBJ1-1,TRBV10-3,CAISLRRAGTEAFF
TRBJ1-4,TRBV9,CASSAQGAIGEKLFF